This passage covers 30 T cell receptor beta chains from one sample sequenced in a study of blood T cell repertoires in COVID-19. Some clones are missing from TCRdb's copy, which holds only in-frame ones; the method was immunoSEQ multiplex PCR. The sample has tens of thousands of clones, 79% seen once. Sample: peripheral blood. Receptors were obtained from an older woman with acute or convalescent COVID-19.

The chain carries TRBV29-1 and TRBJ1-2; D is possibly TRBD1 (6 bases). Germline assignment: CDR1 SQVTM and CDR2 ANQGSEA. This CDR3 contains 13 residues. V gave up 3 bases and J gave up 8 bases, with 16 bases separating them. The CDR3 reads CSVDGRTEGGYTF. The CDR3 DNA is TGCAGCGTTGACGGGAGGACAGAAGGAGGCTACACCTTC.

The chain links TRBV9 to TRBJ1-5; D may be TRBD1 (5 bases). Trimming took 4 bases from V and 7 from J, leaving 18 bases between them. CDR3 length equals 15 residues. Per the germline V gene, CDR1 is SGDLS and CDR2 is YYNGEE. CDR3 sequence reads: CASSPREGVGQPQHF. CDR3 in DNA: TGTGCCAGCAGCCCTAGGGAAGGGGTAGGACAGCCCCAGCATTTT.

The chain employs TRBV29-1 and TRBJ2-5; D might be TRBD2 (7 bases). Trimming removed 6 bases from V and 4 bases from J, with 24 bases in between. This CDR3 spans 16 amino acids. CDR1 and CDR2 from the germline V gene are SQVTM and ANQGSEA. CDR3 sequence reads: CSVDPVGGGLGETQYF. Written as DNA, the CDR3 is TGCAGCGTAGACCCGGTGGGCGGGGGCCTAGGAGAGACCCAGTACTTC.

The chain is built from TRBV30 and TRBJ1-2; tentatively, D is TRBD1 (5 bases). Germline values: CDR1 GTSNPN, CDR2 SVGIG (reference sequence). V was trimmed by 5 bases and J by 8 bases, leaving 18 bases between them. This CDR3 has 13 amino acids. CDR3 protein: CAWEPTGGQGYTF. The CDR3 region has the DNA TGTGCCTGGGAACCCACAGGAGGGCAGGGCTACACCTTC.

This clone is a singleton in its sample. The chain has TRBV5-1 and TRBJ2-6, with a possible D match to TRBD1 (6 bases). Per the germline V gene, CDR1 is SGHRS and CDR2 is YFSETQ. V lost 5 bases and J 4 bases, leaving 10 bases between the germline ends. The CDR3 contains 14 residues. The CDR3 DNA is TGCGCCAGCAGGGCAGGGGAAGGGGCCAACGTCCTGACTTTC. This sequence encodes CASRAGEGANVLTF. Full variable domain (remainder filled in from reference TRBV5-1 and TRBJ2-6): KAGVTQTPRYLIKTRGQQVTLSCSPISGHRSVSWYQQTPGQGLQFLFEYFSETQRNKGNFPGRFSGRQFSNSRSEMNVSTLELGDSALYLCASRAGEGANVLTFGAGSRLTVL.

The rearrangement uses TRBV19 and TRBJ1-2; no firm D call. V shed 0 bases and J shed 10 bases, with 12 bases lying between them. Germline values: CDR1 LNHDA, CDR2 SQIVND (reference sequence). The CDR3 extends over 13 amino acids. The CDR3 region is CASSIESSSVYTF. As DNA, the CDR3 is TGTGCCAGTAGTATAGAATCCTCGTCGGTCTACACCTTC.

The gene calls are TRBV15 and TRBJ2-1, with unresolved D. The CDR3 consists of 12 residues. V was trimmed by 2 bases and J by 8 bases, leaving 7 bases between them. Germline V gene sequence: CDR1 LNHNV, CDR2 YYDKDF (reference sequence). The CDR3 DNA is TGTGCCACCAGCAGATTACGGGATGAGCAGTTCTTC. As protein: CATSRLRDEQFF.

The chain carries TRBV19 and TRBJ2-6, with D possibly being TRBD2 (5 bases). CDR3 length equals 15 residues. Germline V gives CDR1 LNHDA, CDR2 SQIVND (reference sequence). The V end lost 7 bases, the J end lost 2 bases, and 12 bases lay between the germline ends. The CDR3 spells CASIQVRAGANVLTF. In DNA, the CDR3 is TGTGCCAGTATCCAAGTGAGGGCTGGGGCCAACGTCCTGACTTTC.

The rearrangement joins TRBV19 to TRBJ1-4; unclear D gene. Per the germline V gene, CDR1 is LNHDA and CDR2 is SQIVND (reference sequence). Trimming left V 7 bases short and J 1 base short, with 16 bases between. The CDR3 contains 16 residues. The CDR3 sequence: CASTQPWAGTNEKLFF. The CDR3 DNA is TGTGCCAGTACCCAACCCTGGGCGGGAACTAATGAAAAACTGTTTTTT.

With respect to this clone: One junction end does not reproduce the germline sequence, and a read error may be involved. CDR3 in amino acids: CASTRGLAGGQDTQYF. The CDR3 region has the DNA TGTGCCAGCACCCGGGGACTAGCGGGGGGCCAAGACACCCAGTACTTC. V and J are TRBV7-2 and TRBJ2-5; 15 bases line up with TRBD2. Germline lookup yields CDR1 SGHTA and CDR2 FQGNSA. This CDR3 comprises 16 residues. Drawing the rest from reference TRBV7-2 and TRBJ2-5, the complete variable domain is GAGVSQSPSNKVTEKGKDVELRCDPISGHTALYWYRQSLGQGLEFLIYFQGNSAPDKSGLPSDRFSAERTGGSVSTLTIQRTQQEDSAVYLCASTRGLAGGQDTQYFGPGTRLLVL.

CDR3 sequence: CASSHLLGTSGGEETQYF. In nucleotides, the CDR3 is TGTGCCAGCAGCCACCTCCTCGGCACTAGCGGGGGGGAGGAGACCCAGTACTTC. The chain uses TRBV3-1 (or the pseudogene TRBV3-2) and TRBJ2-5, with 13 bases identical to TRBD2. CDR3 length: 18 amino acids. Germline V gives CDR1 LGHDT, CDR2 YNNKEL (reference sequence). The junction had 12 bases not matched to a gene; V was cut back by 3 bases and J by 5 bases.

The chain uses TRBV4-1 and TRBJ2-7; D uncertain. Germline CDR1 reads MGHRA; CDR2 reads YSYEKL. Trimming took off 2 bases at V and 5 bases at J, with 10 bases between the two ends. The CDR3 has 13 amino acids. As DNA, the CDR3 is TGCGCCAGCAGCCAAACTAAACACGACGAGCAGTACTTC. This sequence encodes CASSQTKHDEQYF.

This clone was detected a few times. J is TRBJ2-6 and V is TRBV29-1; D ambiguous. Deletions cut 4 bases from V and 1 base from J, with 5 bases between. The germline CDR1 and CDR2 sequences are SQVTM and ANQGSEA. The CDR3 contains 13 residues. As DNA, the CDR3 is TGCAGCGTTGTTCGTTCTGGGGCCAACGTCCTGACTTTC. Protein product: CSVVRSGANVLTF.

V usage is TRBV7-8 and J usage is TRBJ2-7; D possibly corresponds to TRBD2 (5 bases). Looked up from germline, CDR1 is SGHVS and CDR2 is FQNEAQ. This CDR3 comprises 12 residues. V lost 2 bases and J lost 6, with 8 bases in between. The CDR3 protein is CASSLSSSEQYF. Here the CDR3 DNA reads TGTGCCAGCAGCTTATCTAGCAGCGAGCAGTACTTC. Filled out from reference TRBV7-8 and TRBJ2-7, the complete variable domain reads GAGVSQSPRYKVAKRGQDVALRCDPISGHVSLFWYQQALGQGPEFLTYFQNEAQLDKSGLPSDRFFAERPEGSVSTLKIQRTQQEDSAVYLCASSLSSSEQYFGPGTRLTVT.

This rearrangement joins TRBV11-3 to TRBJ1-6, with TRBD1 as a possible D gene (6 bases). The germline V gene has CDR1 SGHNT and CDR2 YENEEA. Trimming pared 1 base from V and 7 bases from J, leaving 11 bases between. This CDR3 contains 15 residues. Here the CDR3 DNA reads TGTGCCAGCAGCTTAGGTGGGACAAGCAATTCACCCCTCCACTTT. Translated, it gives CASSLGGTSNSPLHF.

The genes are TRBV19 and TRBJ2-7; D may be TRBD1 (6 bases). V gave up 8 bases and J gave up 4 bases, with 15 bases separating them. Germline V lookup: CDR1 LNHDA, CDR2 SQIVND (reference sequence). The CDR3 totals 13 residues. The CDR3: CASSGTPGYEQYF. CDR3 nucleotides: TGTGCCAGTTCCGGGACACCTGGTTACGAGCAGTACTTC. The entire variable domain, with the rest obtained from reference TRBV19 and TRBJ2-7, is as follows: DGGITQSPKYLFRKEGQNVTLSCEQNLNHDAMYWYRQDPGQGLRLIYYSQIVNDFQKGDIAEGYSVSREKKESFPLTVTSAQKNPTAFYLCASSGTPGYEQYFGPGTRLTVT.

This rearrangement joins TRBV6-1 to TRBJ2-2; D is unclear. The V end lost 4 bases, the J end lost 3 bases, and 15 bases lay between the germline ends. CDR3 length equals 16 residues. CDR1 and CDR2 (germline): MNHNS, SASEGT. The CDR3 is CASSASSPHYTGELFF. The CDR3 region has the DNA TGTGCCAGCAGTGCATCTTCTCCGCACTACACCGGGGAGCTGTTTTTT.

This sequence joins TRBV27 and TRBJ2-3; D might be TRBD2 (6 bases). The CDR3 is 16 residues long. The germline gives CDR1 MNHEY, CDR2 SMNVEV (reference sequence). Between the trimmed V and J ends, which lost 3 bases and 2 bases, there was a span of 15 bases. CDR3 bases: TGTGCCAGCAGTTTCCTTAACGGACTATCCACAGATACGCAGTATTTT. Translating gives CASSFLNGLSTDTQYF.

The chain is built from TRBV11-3 and TRBJ1-1, with TRBD1 matching 7 bases. CDR1 and CDR2 from the germline V gene are SGHNT and YENEEA. The CDR3 covers 14 residues. Germline trimming cut 5 bases from V and 5 bases from J; bases unmatched to any gene: 8. The CDR3 sequence is CASSTARGLTEAFF. CDR3 in DNA: TGTGCCAGCAGCACCGCCAGGGGGTTGACTGAAGCTTTCTTT. Full variable domain (outside the CDR3, taken from reference TRBV11-3 and TRBJ1-1): EAGVVQSPRYKIIEKKQPVAFWCNPISGHNTLYWYLQNLGQGPELLIRYENEEAVDDSQLPKDRFSAERLKGVDSTLKIQPAELGDSAVYLCASSTARGLTEAFFGQGTRLTVV.

The chain's CDR3 is CASSRGGRKETQYF. The CDR3 coding sequence is TGTGCCAGCAGCAGGGGAGGGCGAAAAGAGACCCAGTACTTC. The rearrangement uses TRBV7-3 and TRBJ2-5; 7 bases align to TRBD2. The V segment lost 5 bases and the J segment 3 bases; nucleotides outside the gene matches: 6. Germline CDR1 reads SGHTA; CDR2 reads FQGTGA. CDR3 length: 14 residues.

There are a few counts of this clone. Here the CDR3 DNA reads TGTGCCAGCACCGGACACTTGAACACTGAAGCTTTCTTT. Translated: CASTGHLNTEAFF. The rearrangement joins TRBV6-5 to TRBJ1-1; tentative D call: TRBD1 (5 bases). The CDR3 runs to 13 residues. Germline V CDR1 and CDR2: MNHEY, SVGAGI. Trimming shortened V by 7 bases and J by 0 bases, and 9 bases separated the two germline ends.

The V and J genes are TRBV19 and TRBJ1-5, with 8 bases that match TRBD1. The germline CDR1 and CDR2 sequences are LNHDA and SQIVND (reference sequence). CDR3 length equals 16 residues. After removal of 10 bases from V and 6 bases from J, the junction contained 17 bases not matched to a gene. This chain's CDR3 is CATKSPDRVLSQPQHF. The DNA of the CDR3 is TGTGCCACTAAGTCCCCGGACAGGGTTTTATCTCAGCCCCAGCATTTT.

The gene calls are TRBV7-2 and TRBJ1-6; the match to TRBD1 covers 8 bases. Germline V gene sequence: CDR1 SGHTA, CDR2 FQGNSA. After removal of 8 bases from V and 7 bases from J, the junction contained 13 bases not matched to a gene. The CDR3 is 16 residues long. CDR3 DNA: TGTGCCAGCGGCCAGTCAGGGGGCAATGAAAATTCACCCCTCCACTTT. The encoded protein is CASGQSGGNENSPLHF.

CDR3 DNA: TGTGCCAGCAGCCTTCGACAGGGGCCTAATGAAAAACTGTTTTTT. Translated, it gives CASSLRQGPNEKLFF. V is TRBV11-3 and J is TRBJ1-4, with 8 bases aligning to TRBD1. The CDR3 is 15 amino acids. The germline CDR1 and CDR2 sequences are SGHNT and YENEEA. J lost 3 bases, V lost 5 bases, and 5 bases had no gene match.

The chain has TRBV7-2 and TRBJ1-2; weak D call: TRBD1 (5 bases). Germline V gene lookup returns CDR1 SGHTA and CDR2 FQGNSA. The CDR3 length is 17 residues. Trimming stripped 3 bases from V and 4 bases from J, with 21 bases between. CDR3 sequence (DNA): TGTGCCAGCAGCTTCATAGGAGAAACGGTGGGGCGCTATGGCTACACCTTC. This encodes CASSFIGETVGRYGYTF.

J is TRBJ1-1 and V is TRBV19; D is perhaps TRBD1 (6 bases). The V end was cut by 9 bases, the J end by 6 bases, with 17 bases between. Germline CDR1 reads LNHDA; CDR2 reads SQIVND (reference sequence). CDR3 length: 13 residues. CDR3 nucleotides: TGTGCCAGCACCATTAGGGCAGGGGCTGAAGCTTTCTTT. This encodes CASTIRAGAEAFF.

The chain employs TRBV7-2 and TRBJ2-7; the match to TRBD1 covers 8 bases. This CDR3 has 14 amino acids. CDR1 and CDR2 (germline): SGHTA, FQGNSA. V lost 3 bases and J lost 3; bases outside the gene matches: 4. Here the CDR3 DNA reads TGTGCCAGCAGCTTTATTACAGGGGGCTACGAGCAGTACTTC. Translated: CASSFITGGYEQYF.

The rearrangement uses TRBV19 and TRBJ2-1; TRBD2 matches at 9 bases. The trim removed 5 bases at V and 3 bases at J, leaving 8 bases unmatched. The CDR3 is 16 residues long. Germline V gives CDR1 LNHDA, CDR2 SQIVND (reference sequence). DNA for the CDR3: TGTGCCAGTAGTCCCTTAGCGGGGGAGGACTACAATGAGCAGTTCTTC. The encoded protein is CASSPLAGEDYNEQFF. Combining the CDR3 with reference TRBV19 and TRBJ2-1 gives the whole variable domain DGGITQSPKYLFRKEGQNVTLSCEQNLNHDAMYWYRQDPGQGLRLIYYSQIVNDFQKGDIAEGYSVSREKKESFPLTVTSAQKNPTAFYLCASSPLAGEDYNEQFFGPGTRLTVL.

V is TRBV7-3 and J is TRBJ1-6; 10 nucleotides match TRBD1. With 3 bases clipped from V and 9 bases from J, the junction kept 17 bases outside the gene matches. CDR3 size: 19 residues. Germline values: CDR1 SGHTA, CDR2 FQGTGA. In nucleotides, the CDR3 is TGTGCCAGCAGCTTTCATCCGCGGGGGTCGGGACAGGGGCCTTCACCCCTCCACTTT. Amino acids: CASSFHPRGSGQGPSPLHF.

This chain uses TRBV5-1 with TRBJ1-2; TRBD1 might be the D (6 bases). The CDR3 sequence is 14 residues long. Germline CDR1 SGHRS, CDR2 YFSETQ. The V and J ends lost 1 base and 2 bases respectively, with 9 bases between them. CDR3 DNA: TGCGCCAGCAGCTTGAATGGACAGAACTATGGCTACACCTTC. Translation: CASSLNGQNYGYTF.